This TCR beta chain comes out of a study of blood T cell repertoires in COVID-19. Study in general: Acute and convalescent COVID-19 specimens originated in the United States, Italy and Spain. From T cells, B-cell-depleted T cells, or PBMCs came the material, which was cDNA or gDNA.

The CDR3 has 14 amino acids. CDR1 and CDR2 (germline): SQVTM, ANQGSEA. Deletions cut 4 bases from V and 2 bases from J, with 15 bases between. Per the original methods: Amplified reference gene primers provided the basis for estimating nucleated cell counts. Clones were read by immunoSEQ multiplex PCR, and TCRdb kept only the in-frame ones, dropping some. V, J and clone size are those of that table, while D and trimming were read from the DNA. The sample consists of about 130,000 clones, around 88% of them appearing once. In this sample, this clone turned up once. This TCR came from a woman in her 50s who had recovered from COVID-19. This chain joins TRBV29-1 and TRBJ2-7; maybe TRBD1 (6 bases). The sample comprised peripheral blood. CDR3 amino acids: CSVGVTGSPYEQYF. CDR3 nucleotides: TGCAGCGTTGGGGTAACAGGGTCCCCCTACGAGCAGTACTTC.